Presented here are 16 T cell receptor beta chains from one specimen sequenced in a study of cytomegalovirus exposure and HLA in healthy donors. TCRdb's copy holds only in-frame clones and misses some; the assay was immunoSEQ multiplex PCR. The sample has 220,000 or so clones, around 78% seen once. The specimen was PBMCs. These receptors were collected from a woman aged 18-30 years in good health and CMV-seronegative.

The V call is TRBV7-9, the J call TRBJ2-7, with D perhaps matching TRBD1 or TRBD2 (6 bases each). CDR3 length: 15 residues. V shed 1 base and J shed 1 base, with 11 bases lying between them. Germline values: CDR1 SEHNR, CDR2 FQNEAQ (reference sequence). Here the CDR3 reads CASSLEGGRSYEQYF. As DNA, the CDR3 is TGTGCCAGCAGCTTAGAAGGGGGGCGGTCCTACGAGCAGTACTTC.

This clone appeared a few times. The chain uses TRBV2 and TRBJ2-7, with 8 bases lining up with TRBD1. Germline CDR1 SNHLY, CDR2 FYNNEI. This CDR3 is 14 amino acids long. Trimming at V came to 3 bases and at J to 3 bases, leaving 4 bases not matched to a gene. CDR3 in amino acids: CASSDDRGVYEQYF. The CDR3 DNA reads TGTGCCAGCAGTGACGACAGGGGAGTCTACGAGCAGTACTTC.

This rearrangement joins TRBV5-1 to TRBJ2-7; TRBD1 might be the D (5 bases). Trimming shortened V by 4 bases and J by 2 bases, and 13 bases separated the two germline ends. This CDR3 has 14 amino acids. The germline CDR1 and CDR2 sequences are SGHRS and YFSETQ. This CDR3 is CASSLGASTYEQYF. The CDR3 DNA follows: TGCGCCAGCAGCCTAGGGGCGAGTACCTACGAGCAGTACTTC.

The chain carries TRBV5-1 and TRBJ1-2; D not certain. This CDR3 has 11 amino acids. Trimming removed 0 bases at V and 8 bases at J, with 5 bases between. Germline V lookup: CDR1 SGHRS, CDR2 YFSETQ. The CDR3 sequence: CASSLGGGYTF. The CDR3 DNA reads TGCGCCAGCAGCTTGGGTGGCGGCTACACCTTC. The entire variable domain, with the rest obtained from reference TRBV5-1 and TRBJ1-2, is as follows: KAGVTQTPRYLIKTRGQQVTLSCSPISGHRSVSWYQQTPGQGLQFLFEYFSETQRNKGNFPGRFSGRQFSNSRSEMNVSTLELGDSALYLCASSLGGGYTFGSGTRLTVV.

The V call is TRBV28, the J call TRBJ2-5; 8 bases fit TRBD1. J gave up 1 base and V 4 bases, and 8 bases lay outside the gene matches. CDR1 MDHEN and CDR2 SYDVKM come from the germline V gene. The CDR3 contains 16 residues. The CDR3 nucleotides are TGTGCCAGCAGTTATTCGACAGGGGTAACCCAAGAGACCCAGTACTTC. Its protein product is CASSYSTGVTQETQYF.

This clone has at least ten counts. The CDR3 here is CASSPGQGGNTIYF. In DNA, the CDR3 is TGTGCCAGCTCACCTGGACAGGGGGGAAACACCATATATTTT. This sequence joins TRBV18 and TRBJ1-3, with TRBD1 matching over 9 bases. Unmatched junction bases numbered 1, after V lost 3 bases and J lost 4 bases. This CDR3 spans 14 amino acids. Germline loops: CDR1 KGHSH, CDR2 LQKENI.

V usage is TRBV27 and J usage is TRBJ2-7; D perhaps matches TRBD2 (5 bases). Per the germline V gene, CDR1 is MNHEY and CDR2 is SMNVEV (reference sequence). This CDR3 is 12 amino acids long. Trimming cost V 3 bases and J 7 bases, with 10 bases left between them. The CDR3 protein is CASSLPGREQYF. CDR3 nucleotide sequence: TGTGCCAGCAGTTTGCCGGGGAGAGAGCAGTACTTC.

The chain couples TRBV6-1 to TRBJ2-1, with 12 bases aligning to TRBD2. In germline, CDR1 is MNHNS, CDR2 SASEGT. The CDR3 spans 15 residues. Germline trimming cut 4 bases from V and 5 bases from J; bases unmatched to any gene: 3. DNA for the CDR3: TGTGCCAGCAGTGTACTAGCGGGGGGCCACAATGAGCAGTTCTTC. This sequence encodes CASSVLAGGHNEQFF.

The CDR3 here is CSVRPGAVAFF. CDR3 coding DNA: TGCAGTGTCAGACCGGGGGCGGTGGCTTTCTTT. The chain links TRBV20-1 to TRBJ1-1; tentative D call: TRBD1 (6 bases). The CDR3 covers 11 residues. The germline V and J ends were trimmed by 7 bases and 11 bases, with 17 bases remaining between them. CDR1 is DFQATT and CDR2 is SNEGSKA in the germline V gene (reference sequence).

The rearrangement links TRBV9 to TRBJ1-1; weak D call: TRBD1 (6 bases). V was pared by 4 bases and J by 4 bases, with 11 bases between. The CDR3 sequence is 13 residues long. CDR1 and CDR2 from the germline V gene are SGDLS and YYNGEE. CDR3 protein: CASSPRGRTEAFF. The DNA for the CDR3 is TGTGCCAGCAGCCCGCGGGGGCGCACTGAAGCTTTCTTT.

This chain links TRBV5-1 with TRBJ2-1; D not certain. This CDR3 region has 15 residues. The germline V gene encodes CDR1 SGHRS and CDR2 YFSETQ. V was shortened by 3 bases and J by 1 base, with 11 bases between the two germline ends. Written as DNA, the CDR3 is TGCGCCAGCAGCTCTATGACGGTGTCCTACAATGAGCAGTTCTTC. Its protein product is CASSSMTVSYNEQFF.

The chain carries TRBV2 and TRBJ2-3; 11 bases are shared with TRBD2. CDR1 SNHLY and CDR2 FYNNEI come from the germline V gene. Trimming took 8 bases from V and 2 from J; bases not matched to a gene: 12. CDR3 length: 17 residues. CDR3 in amino acids: CASYSTGTSGYTDTQYF. The CDR3 DNA follows: TGTGCCAGCTACTCCACCGGGACTAGCGGTTACACAGATACGCAGTATTTT. Based on the CDR3 plus reference TRBV2 and TRBJ2-3, the full variable domain is EPEVTQTPSHQVTQMGQEVILRCVPISNHLYFYWYRQILGQKVEFLVSFYNNEISEKSEIFDDQFSVERPDGSNFTLKIRSTKLEDSAMYFCASYSTGTSGYTDTQYFGPGTRLTVL.

This clone was counted a few times. V is TRBV6-1 and J is TRBJ1-1, with TRBD1 as a possible D gene (5 bases). The CDR3 sequence is 15 residues long. CDR1 is MNHNS, CDR2 SASEGT, per germline. V was shortened by 3 bases and J by 5 bases, with 16 bases between the two germline ends. The CDR3 reads CASSERGSAWTEAFF. CDR3 DNA: TGTGCCAGCAGTGAGAGGGGCTCGGCGTGGACTGAAGCTTTCTTT.

V usage is TRBV29-1 and J usage is TRBJ2-1; 9 nucleotides agree with TRBD1. Germline CDR1 and CDR2: SQVTM and ANQGSEA. V was clipped by 1 base and J by 5 bases; unmatched bases: 3. This CDR3 has 14 residues. CDR3 DNA sequence: TGCAGCGTTGAAGTGGACAGGGGTGACAATGAGCAGTTCTTC. This sequence encodes CSVEVDRGDNEQFF.

The gene calls are TRBV13 and TRBJ1-4; D is possibly TRBD1 (5 bases). Trimming cost V 3 bases and J 2 bases, with 7 bases left between them. The length of the CDR3 is 14 residues. Germline assignment: CDR1 PRHDT and CDR2 FYEKMQ (reference sequence). The CDR3 DNA sequence: TGTGCCAGCAGCTTTGGGGGGACTAATGAAAAACTGTTTTTT. Its protein product is CASSFGGTNEKLFF.

The chain recombines TRBV6-4 with TRBJ2-3; 9 bases fit TRBD2. Unmatched junction bases numbered 3, after V lost 3 bases and J lost 2 bases. Germline V gene sequence: CDR1 MRHNA, CDR2 SNTAGT. The length of the CDR3 is 15 residues. The CDR3 is CASSEGGRDTDTQYF. The CDR3 DNA is TGTGCCAGCAGTGAGGGCGGGAGGGACACAGATACGCAGTATTTT.